Following are 7 T cell receptor beta chains from one sample sequenced in a study of blood T cell repertoires in COVID-19. Clones were read by immunoSEQ multiplex PCR, and TCRdb kept only the in-frame ones, dropping some. The table has about 400,000 clones, about nine tenths seen once. Sequencing was done on a sample of PBMCs or T cells enriched from blood (not recorded which). The receptor set was obtained from a woman aged 30 to 39 who had recovered from COVID-19.

The chain couples TRBV30 to TRBJ2-7; D perhaps matches TRBD2 (5 bases). This CDR3 spans 12 amino acids. V was trimmed by 4 bases and J by 4 bases, leaving 11 bases between them. Germline values: CDR1 GTSNPN, CDR2 SVGIG (reference sequence). CDR3 DNA sequence: TGTGCCTGGAATAGCGTCGGGTACGAGCAGTACTTC. Its protein product is CAWNSVGYEQYF.

This clone showed up just once. V and J are TRBV19 and TRBJ2-7, with TRBD2 matching 10 bases. The CDR3 totals 19 residues. The junction had 20 bases not matched to a gene; V was cut back by 5 bases and J by 4 bases. CDR1 LNHDA and CDR2 SQIVND come from the germline V gene (reference sequence). CDR3 DNA: TGTGCCAGTAGTCGCCGGGCTAGCGGGGGCCCTCCAACAGTTTACGAGCAGTACTTC. Translation gives CASSRRASGGPPTVYEQYF. The full variable domain, completed using reference TRBV19 and TRBJ2-7, is DGGITQSPKYLFRKEGQNVTLSCEQNLNHDAMYWYRQDPGQGLRLIYYSQIVNDFQKGDIAEGYSVSREKKESFPLTVTSAQKNPTAFYLCASSRRASGGPPTVYEQYFGPGTRLTVT.

This chain uses TRBV13 with TRBJ2-3; D is possibly TRBD2 (6 bases). The V and J ends lost 1 base and 0 bases respectively, with 8 bases between them. The V gene's germline CDR1 is PRHDT and CDR2 FYEKMQ (reference sequence). The CDR3 extends over 15 amino acids. CDR3 nucleotide sequence: TGTGCCAGCAGCTTAGAACTAGCCAGCACAGATACGCAGTATTTT. Amino acid sequence: CASSLELASTDTQYF.

The chain uses TRBV27 and TRBJ2-1, with a possible D match to TRBD2 (7 bases). V was cut by 4 bases and J by 14 bases, with 27 bases left in between. This CDR3 is 16 amino acids long. CDR1 and CDR2 (germline): MNHEY, SMNVEV (reference sequence). The CDR3 protein is CASSSPRTRGNLMEFF. The CDR3 DNA reads TGTGCCAGCAGTTCCCCCCGGACTAGGGGGAATTTAATGGAGTTCTTC.

The chain employs TRBV19 and TRBJ2-7; 9 bases match TRBD1. The CDR3 loop spans 15 amino acids. V was clipped by 5 bases and J by 3 bases; unmatched bases: 8. From germline, CDR1 is LNHDA and CDR2 SQIVND (reference sequence). The CDR3 spells CASSPLGTGSYEQYF. The CDR3 nucleotides are TGTGCCAGTAGTCCTCTCGGGACAGGGAGCTACGAGCAGTACTTC. Supplemented by reference TRBV19 and TRBJ2-7, the full variable domain reads DGGITQSPKYLFRKEGQNVTLSCEQNLNHDAMYWYRQDPGQGLRLIYYSQIVNDFQKGDIAEGYSVSREKKESFPLTVTSAQKNPTAFYLCASSPLGTGSYEQYFGPGTRLTVT.

The chain employs TRBV5-4 and TRBJ1-3; D gene uncertain. The CDR3 consists of 14 residues. Trimming stripped 0 bases from V and 4 bases from J, with 8 bases between. Germline V gene lookup returns CDR1 SGHNT and CDR2 YYREEE (reference sequence). The CDR3 loop is CASSLDAGGNTIYF. The CDR3 region has the DNA TGTGCCAGCAGCTTGGATGCAGGAGGAAACACCATATATTTT.

The V and J genes are TRBV6-5 and TRBJ2-3; weak D call: TRBD2 (5 bases). Germline V CDR1 and CDR2: MNHEY, SVGAGI. V was clipped by 6 bases and J by 6 bases, with 19 bases between them. The CDR3 is made up of 15 amino acids. The chain's CDR3 is CASSSPGSDDDTQYF. CDR3 DNA sequence: TGTGCCAGCAGCTCCCCGGGGTCGGATGATGATACGCAGTATTTT.